Below are 19 T cell receptor beta chains sequenced from a single sample in a study. Sequencing was performed with immunoSEQ multiplex PCR; in TCRdb, only in-frame clones are kept and a portion is missing. The sample records approximately 70,000 clones, just over 90% being singletons. The sample comprised PBMCs. Receptors originate from a man between 35 and 55 years old with rheumatoid arthritis.

The V call is TRBV11-3, the J call TRBJ2-7; the D is unclear. CDR3 size: 13 residues. V dropped 4 bases and J dropped 1 base, with 8 bases sitting between them. Germline values: CDR1 SGHNT, CDR2 YENEEA. The CDR3 region is CASSYGPSYEQYF. In DNA form, the CDR3 reads TGTGCCAGCAGCTATGGGCCGTCCTACGAGCAGTACTTC.

The chain couples TRBV7-9 to TRBJ2-1; D not resolved. This CDR3 has 19 amino acids. From germline, CDR1 is SEHNR and CDR2 FQNEAQ (reference sequence). V was clipped by 5 bases and J by 0 bases, with 23 bases between them. CDR3 nucleotide sequence: TGTGCCAGCAGCCCCACCCCAAGTAACCAACGAAGCTCCTACAATGAGCAGTTCTTC. It is translated as CASSPTPSNQRSSYNEQFF. The whole variable domain, remainder taken from reference TRBV7-9 and TRBJ2-1, is DTGVSQNPRHKITKRGQNVTFRCDPISEHNRLYWYRQTLGQGPEFLTYFQNEAQLEKSRLLSDRFSAERPKGSFSTLEIQRTEQGDSAMYLCASSPTPSNQRSSYNEQFFGPGTRLTVL.

The chain links TRBV2 to TRBJ2-7; TRBD2 aligns across 8 bases. Germline-derived CDR1 and CDR2 are SNHLY and FYNNEI. Trimming removed 7 bases from V and 9 bases from J; junction bases left unmatched: 20. The CDR3 runs to 16 residues. The CDR3 sequence is CASNPRVGAGATAQYF. The CDR3 DNA reads TGTGCCAGCAACCCCCGGGTCGGAGCGGGGGCAACCGCGCAGTACTTC.

The table lists this clone with a count of one. This sequence joins TRBV24-1 and TRBJ2-1; 13 bases line up with TRBD2. The germline gives CDR1 KGHDR, CDR2 SFDVKD. Trimming cost V 4 bases and J 8 bases; bases outside gene matches: 7. The CDR3 consists of 16 residues. The CDR3 sequence: CATSDPGTSGKDEQFF. The CDR3, as DNA: TGTGCCACCAGTGACCCTGGGACTAGCGGGAAGGATGAGCAGTTCTTC.

This rearrangement joins TRBV27 to TRBJ1-6; 7 bases are a match to TRBD1. V shed 8 bases and J 5 bases; nucleotides not matched to a gene: 9. This CDR3 spans 15 amino acids. Germline CDR1 is MNHEY and CDR2 is SMNVEV (reference sequence). The CDR3 reads CASGLRDSDNSPLHF. CDR3 bases: TGTGCCAGCGGCCTAAGGGACAGCGATAATTCACCCCTCCACTTT.

The chain employs TRBV14 and TRBJ2-7; 8 bases line up with TRBD1. This CDR3 has 14 residues. V shed 1 base and J 3 bases; nucleotides not matched to a gene: 2. The germline CDR1 and CDR2 sequences are SGHDN and FVKESK. The CDR3 loop is CASSQGTGRYEQYF. The CDR3 DNA sequence: TGTGCCAGCAGCCAAGGGACAGGGCGCTACGAGCAGTACTTC.

This rearrangement joins TRBV4-1 to TRBJ1-6; 9 nucleotides line up with TRBD1. The CDR3 contains 15 residues. Germline CDR1 MGHRA, CDR2 YSYEKL. The V and J ends lost 5 bases and 10 bases, in that order; junction bases with no gene match: 9. The CDR3 region is CASSDRTGDLSPLHF. Here the CDR3 DNA reads TGCGCCAGCAGCGATCGGACAGGGGATCTATCACCCCTCCACTTT.

The chain is built from TRBV15 and TRBJ2-1; D unresolved. This CDR3 region has 17 residues. Per germline, CDR1 LNHNV and CDR2 YYDKDF (reference sequence). V was trimmed by 0 bases and J by 0 bases, leaving 12 bases between them. The DNA for the CDR3 is TGTGCCACCAGCAGAGATTCGGAACCGAACTCCTACAATGAGCAGTTCTTC. Translation: CATSRDSEPNSYNEQFF.

This chain joins TRBV6-6 and TRBJ1-6, with 7 bases lining up with TRBD1. Germline V gene lookup returns CDR1 MNHNY and CDR2 SVGAGI (reference sequence). The CDR3 spans 15 residues. The junction had 8 bases not matched to a gene; V was cut back by 6 bases and J by 6 bases. The CDR3: CASRERQGVNSPLHF. The CDR3 DNA is TGTGCCAGCAGGGAGAGACAGGGAGTTAATTCACCCCTCCACTTT.

The V and J genes are TRBV19 and TRBJ1-5; tentative D call: TRBD1 (6 bases). Trimming took off 4 bases at V and 0 bases at J, with 16 bases between the two ends. In germline, CDR1 is LNHDA, CDR2 SQIVND (reference sequence). The CDR3 runs 17 residues. The CDR3 DNA sequence: TGTGCCAGTAGTACGACTGGGGGGGCCGGTAGCAATCAGCCCCAGCATTTT. Amino acids: CASSTTGGAGSNQPQHF.

The V call is TRBV28, the J call TRBJ1-5; D possibly corresponds to TRBD1 (5 bases). Trimming took off 6 bases at V and 5 bases at J, with 17 bases between the two ends. The CDR3 spans 15 residues. Germline V lookup: CDR1 MDHEN, CDR2 SYDVKM. The CDR3 region is CASSKVRDGHQPQHF. Here the CDR3 DNA reads TGTGCCAGCAGCAAAGTCCGGGACGGCCATCAGCCCCAGCATTTT.

The chain has TRBV5-1 and TRBJ2-3, with D uncertain. CDR3 length: 14 amino acids. Per germline, CDR1 SGHRS and CDR2 YFSETQ. Trimming stripped 5 bases from V and 2 bases from J, with 12 bases between. CDR3 protein: CASRKASPTDTQYF. CDR3 DNA: TGCGCCAGCAGGAAGGCTTCCCCCACAGATACGCAGTATTTT. Full variable domain (remainder filled in from reference TRBV5-1 and TRBJ2-3): KAGVTQTPRYLIKTRGQQVTLSCSPISGHRSVSWYQQTPGQGLQFLFEYFSETQRNKGNFPGRFSGRQFSNSRSEMNVSTLELGDSALYLCASRKASPTDTQYFGPGTRLTVL.

Details on this clone: One end of the junction varies from germline; a read error may be responsible. The V and J genes are TRBV20-1 and TRBJ2-4; D is undetermined. The CDR3 length is 11 residues. Per germline, CDR1 DFQATT and CDR2 SNEGSKA (reference sequence). In DNA form, the CDR3 reads TGCAGCTCCAAACCCAAGAACATTCAGTACTTC. Translation: CSSKPKNIQYF.

This rearrangement joins TRBV2 to TRBJ1-4; TRBD1 might be the D (6 bases). CDR1 is SNHLY and CDR2 is FYNNEI in the germline V gene. The V and J ends lost 5 bases and 7 bases respectively, with 11 bases between them. The CDR3 consists of 13 residues. The CDR3 region is CASSFDRSEKLFF. CDR3 nucleotide sequence: TGTGCCAGCAGTTTCGACAGGAGTGAAAAACTGTTTTTT.

The chain employs TRBV7-2 and TRBJ1-5; D uncertain. V lost 1 base and J lost 2, with 9 bases in between. The CDR3 loop spans 15 amino acids. Germline lookup yields CDR1 SGHTA and CDR2 FQGNSA. The CDR3 loop reads CASSLGAGGNQPQHF. The CDR3 bases are TGTGCCAGCAGCTTAGGGGCAGGCGGCAATCAGCCCCAGCATTTT.

The CDR3 loop reads CASSPGTAGRQPQHF. CDR3 coding DNA: TGTGCCAGCAGCCCCGGGACGGCCGGCCGTCAGCCCCAGCATTTT. The chain links TRBV27 to TRBJ1-5, with TRBD1 as a possible D gene (5 bases). Looked up from germline, CDR1 is MNHEY and CDR2 is SMNVEV (reference sequence). With 6 bases removed from V and 6 bases from J, the gap between germline ends came to 18 bases. The CDR3 runs 15 residues.

The rearrangement links TRBV12-3 or TRBV12-4 to TRBJ2-1, with D unresolved. Trimming pared 2 bases from V and 9 bases from J, leaving 8 bases between. This CDR3 region has 12 residues. CDR3 sequence (DNA): TGTGCCAGCAGTTTATTCCCGGGTGAGCAGTTCTTC. This encodes CASSLFPGEQFF.

This chain uses TRBV28 with TRBJ2-1; D ambiguous. The V end lost 6 bases, the J end lost 4 bases, and 4 bases lay between the germline ends. This CDR3 comprises 11 residues. CDR1 and CDR2 (germline): MDHEN, SYDVKM. The CDR3 bases are TGTGCCAGCAGCCTGTACAATGAGCAGTTCTTC. Its translation: CASSLYNEQFF.

Only one count was recorded for this clone. This chain connects TRBV4-2 to TRBJ1-5; possibly TRBD1 for D (5 bases). The length of the CDR3 is 18 residues. Trimming cost V 4 bases and J 0 bases, with 19 bases left between them. CDR1 and CDR2 (germline): LGHNA, YNFKEQ. CDR3 region: CASSPPGGKSYSNQPQHF. The DNA of the CDR3 is TGTGCCAGCAGCCCGCCCGGGGGGAAGTCATATAGCAATCAGCCCCAGCATTTT.